Reported below is one T cell receptor beta chain. The PCR contained 60 Vbeta and 13 Jbeta primers. The data were produced by immunoSEQ multiplex PCR, yet TCRdb's version contains in-frame clones alone and is incomplete. The sample carries 150,000 to 200,000 clones, approximately 85% recorded once. The sample originates from a study of cytomegalovirus exposure and HLA in healthy donors. The sequenced sample consisted of PBMCs. This clonotype was sampled from a man younger than 35 in good health and CMV-seropositive.

CDR3 region: CAIRTGTEQFF. The DNA for the CDR3 is TGTGCCATCAGGACCGGGACAGAGCAGTTCTTC. This sequence joins TRBV10-3 and TRBJ2-1; D might be TRBD1 (6 bases). V was clipped by 6 bases and J by 10 bases, with 10 bases between them. The CDR3 sequence is 11 residues long. Germline CDR1 ENHRY, CDR2 SYGVKD.